Following are 23 T cell receptor beta chains from one sample sequenced in a study of T cells in Graves' hyperthyroidism and ophthalmopathy. It was RNA transcripts that yielded the amplified TCR beta CDR3 regions. The TCR CDR3 first-round RT-PCR relied on the HTBI primer set. Via MiXCR, TCRdb re-called the multiplex PCR reads, giving one row per CDR3 protein. The sample has 400,000 to 450,000 distinct CDR3 sequences; 14% to 15% are singletons. Sample: blood. These receptors were collected from a young man with Graves' ophthalmopathy.

Comment on this clonotype: Sequence at one end of the junction differs from germline and may be a read error. V is TRBV7-8 and J is TRBJ2-7; D is uncertain. The CDR3 covers 11 residues. Germline CDR1 SGHVS, CDR2 FQNEAQ. Here the CDR3 DNA reads TGTGCCAGCAGCTTAGTGTTAGAGCGGTACTTC. This encodes CASSLVLERYF.

This clonotype was counted ten times or more. The genes are TRBV2 and TRBJ2-6; the D gene is possibly TRBD2 (6 bases). V shed 5 bases and J shed 0 bases, with 8 bases lying between them. The length of the CDR3 is 15 residues. Germline CDR1 is SNHLY and CDR2 is FYNNEI. CDR3 in amino acids: CASSRDFSGANVLTF. The CDR3 bases are TGTGCCAGCAGTCGGGACTTCTCTGGGGCCAACGTCCTGACTTTC.

This clonotype has at least ten counts. V is TRBV11-2 and J is TRBJ1-2; possible D gene TRBD1, 6 bases. Germline V gene data show CDR1 as SGHAT and CDR2 as FQNNGV. CDR3 size: 14 residues. V was pared by 5 bases and J by 5 bases, with 15 bases between. The CDR3 DNA reads TGTGCCAGCAGCCCTGGGACATCGAGATATGGCTACACCTTC. Amino acid sequence: CASSPGTSRYGYTF.

This clonotype was recorded at least ten times. V is TRBV18 and J is TRBJ1-1; no definite D call. Trimming removed 2 bases at V and 8 bases at J, with 18 bases between. Germline assignment: CDR1 KGHSH and CDR2 LQKENI. CDR3 length: 15 amino acids. The CDR3 spells CASSPGKCPTVEAFF. CDR3 DNA: TGTGCCAGCTCACCAGGTAAGTGCCCCACTGTCGAAGCTTTCTTT.

This rearrangement joins TRBV27 to TRBJ1-1; D possibly corresponds to TRBD1 (5 bases). Trimming took off 6 bases at V and 4 bases at J, with 27 bases between the two ends. The CDR3 is 18 amino acids. Germline V CDR1 and CDR2: MNHEY, SMNVEV (reference sequence). CDR3 bases: TGTGCCAGCAGCTATGGGGGGTATAGACCCAGAGTGACCACTGAAGCTTTCTTT. Its protein is CASSYGGYRPRVTTEAFF.

The chain carries TRBV7-9 and TRBJ2-3; D is ambiguous. Germline CDR1 and CDR2: SEHNR and FQNEAQ (reference sequence). The ends were cut back, 7 bases at V and 6 bases at J, with 11 bases in the middle. The CDR3 has 12 amino acids. CDR3 nucleotide sequence: TGTGCCAGCATCGATTCCGGGGATACGCAGTATTTT. Its protein is CASIDSGDTQYF.

This clonotype was counted between two and nine times. The chain links TRBV4-2 to TRBJ1-2; a possible D gene is TRBD1 (6 bases). Deletions cut 4 bases from V and 5 bases from J, with 17 bases between. Germline V lookup: CDR1 LGHNA, CDR2 YNFKEQ. The CDR3 totals 15 residues. CDR3 loop: CASSLIQEGEYGYTF. CDR3 DNA sequence: TGTGCCAGCAGCCTAATACAGGAGGGGGAATATGGCTACACCTTC.

This clonotype was observed many times. The chain employs TRBV11-2 and TRBJ2-4, with D unclear. This CDR3 contains 14 residues. V dropped 5 bases and J dropped 4 bases, with 12 bases sitting between them. Germline assignment: CDR1 SGHAT and CDR2 FQNNGV. The CDR3: CASSPSQRKNIQYF. In DNA, the CDR3 is TGTGCCAGCAGCCCCTCCCAGAGGAAAAACATTCAGTACTTC.

This clonotype has ten or more counts. The genes are TRBV12-3 or TRBV12-4 and TRBJ2-1, with a tentative D call TRBD2 (7 bases). The CDR3 runs to 16 residues. V was pared by 0 bases and J by 3 bases, with 12 bases between. This CDR3 is CASSLAGGGSYNEQFF. The CDR3 DNA reads TGTGCCAGCAGTTTAGCGGGGGGGGGCAGCTACAATGAGCAGTTCTTC.

This chain links TRBV27 with TRBJ1-5; no definite D call. The CDR3 has 13 residues. Trimming stripped 5 bases from V and 6 bases from J, with 11 bases between. Per the germline V gene, CDR1 is MNHEY and CDR2 is SMNVEV (reference sequence). CDR3 region: CASSGDSGQPQHF. The CDR3 nucleotides are TGTGCCAGCAGTGGGGATTCGGGTCAGCCCCAGCATTTT.

The V gene is TRBV5-1, the J gene TRBJ1-1; TRBD1 matches at 7 bases. V lost 1 base and J lost 6; bases outside the gene matches: 12. From germline, CDR1 is SGHRS and CDR2 YFSETQ. CDR3 size: 16 residues. CDR3 coding DNA: TGCGCCAGCAGCTTGACCCCCCCAGGGGGGTCGGCTGAAGCTTTCTTT. Protein: CASSLTPPGGSAEAFF.

This clonotype was counted ten times or more. V usage is TRBV12-3 or TRBV12-4 and J usage is TRBJ2-2, with D possibly matching TRBD1 (5 bases). Trimming cost V 5 bases and J 3 bases, with 10 bases left between them. The CDR3 runs 14 residues. The CDR3 nucleotides read TGTGCCAGCAGTCCAGACAGCTACACCGGGGAGCTGTTTTTT. Its translation: CASSPDSYTGELFF.

This clonotype has just a few counts. This sequence joins TRBV27 and TRBJ2-2; 10 positions agree with TRBD1. Germline loops: CDR1 MNHEY, CDR2 SMNVEV (reference sequence). Unmatched junction bases numbered 9, after V lost 5 bases and J lost 9 bases. The CDR3 loop spans 15 amino acids. CDR3 sequence reads: CASSGRTGGHRELFF. The CDR3 DNA reads as TGTGCCAGCAGTGGCAGGACAGGGGGGCACCGGGAGCTGTTTTTT.

Many counts were recorded for this clonotype. The gene calls are TRBV12-3 or TRBV12-4 and TRBJ1-1, with a weak D call TRBD1 (6 bases). Deletions cut 3 bases from V and 8 bases from J, with 16 bases between. CDR3 length equals 14 residues. CDR3: CASSFPGAVVEAFF. The CDR3 bases are TGTGCCAGCAGTTTCCCAGGGGCTGTGGTGGAAGCTTTCTTT.

This clonotype occurred many times. The gene calls are TRBV11-2 and TRBJ2-3; D is undetermined. CDR1 and CDR2 from the germline V gene are SGHAT and FQNNGV. This CDR3 comprises 17 residues. V lost 2 bases to trimming and J lost 0 bases, with 15 bases between them. DNA for the CDR3: TGTGCCAGCAGCTTATTTGTTGCTGGCGGTAGCACAGATACGCAGTATTTT. This gives the protein CASSLFVAGGSTDTQYF.

This chain links TRBV3-1 with TRBJ2-5; D unresolved. Germline assignment: CDR1 LGHDT and CDR2 YNNKEL (reference sequence). The CDR3 extends over 13 amino acids. V was clipped by 7 bases and J by 4 bases, with 13 bases between them. This CDR3 is CASMSRVRETQYF. DNA of the CDR3: TGTGCCAGCATGTCAAGAGTTAGAGAGACCCAGTACTTC.

This clonotype was observed at least ten times. V gene TRBV27 combines with J gene TRBJ2-3, with TRBD2 matching 11 bases. The junction had 10 bases not matched to a gene; V was cut back by 5 bases and J by 0 bases. In germline, CDR1 is MNHEY, CDR2 SMNVEV (reference sequence). This CDR3 spans 18 amino acids. CDR3 residues: CASSPLAGGHPSTDTQYF. The CDR3 DNA reads TGTGCCAGCAGTCCCCTAGCGGGAGGCCATCCAAGCACAGATACGCAGTATTTT.

The V gene is TRBV9, the J gene TRBJ1-1; a possible D gene is TRBD1 (5 bases). CDR1 and CDR2 (germline): SGDLS, YYNGEE. Deletions cut 4 bases from V and 1 base from J, with 14 bases between. This CDR3 has 15 amino acids. The DNA of the CDR3 is TGTGCCAGCAGCCCACCAGACAGACGGAACACTGAAGCTTTCTTT. It translates to CASSPPDRRNTEAFF.

As for this clonotype: A single base separates this from a much larger clone, so it may be a read error. The V gene is TRBV6-1, the J gene TRBJ1-2, with 9 bases identical to TRBD1. Per germline, CDR1 MNHNS and CDR2 SASEGT. CDR3 length equals 16 residues. The chain's CDR3 is CTSSGMGQGRIYGYTF. Written as DNA, the CDR3 is TGTACCAGCAGTGGGATGGGACAGGGAAGAATTTATGGCTACACCTTC.

This clonotype was seen at least ten times. CDR3 nucleotides: TGCAGTGCTAATGGGCCCCGATCACCAGATACGCAGTATTTT. The encoded protein is CSANGPRSPDTQYF. This chain links TRBV20-1 with TRBJ2-3; D is ambiguous. Germline values: CDR1 DFQATT, CDR2 SNEGSKA (reference sequence). This CDR3 has 14 amino acids. Trimming took 4 bases from V and 4 from J, leaving 15 bases between them.

This clonotype was picked up many times. V usage is TRBV7-8 and J usage is TRBJ1-2, with D unclear. The CDR3 totals 14 residues. The ends were cut back, 1 base at V and 4 bases at J, with 10 bases in the middle. CDR1 and CDR2 from the germline V gene are SGHVS and FQNEAQ. CDR3: CASSLVSATYGYTF. DNA for the CDR3: TGTGCCAGCAGCTTAGTGTCCGCCACCTATGGCTACACCTTC. Using reference TRBV7-8 and TRBJ1-2 for the parts outside the CDR3, the full variable domain is GAGVSQSPRYKVAKRGQDVALRCDPISGHVSLFWYQQALGQGPEFLTYFQNEAQLDKSGLPSDRFFAERPEGSVSTLKIQRTQQEDSAVYLCASSLVSATYGYTFGSGTRLTVV.

This clonotype was counted many times. This chain connects TRBV6-1 to TRBJ1-3, with 7 bases that match TRBD1. V lost 5 bases, J lost 6 bases, and 7 bases stayed unmatched. The CDR3 extends over 14 amino acids. Germline lookup yields CDR1 MNHNS and CDR2 SASEGT. CDR3 region: CASSQWDSANTIYF. For the CDR3, the DNA is TGTGCCAGCAGTCAATGGGACAGCGCAAACACCATATATTTT.

As regards this clonotype: Its ends do not fully match the called genes, so a read error is possible. V gene TRBV5-1 combines with J gene TRBJ2-3, with 11 bases fitting TRBD2. Germline V gene lookup returns CDR1 SGHRS and CDR2 YFSETQ. The CDR3 runs 17 residues. Written as DNA, the CDR3 is TGTGCCAGCAGCTTGGAAGTGGGACTAGCGGTCACAGATATGCAGTATTTT. It codes for CASSLEVGLAVTDMQYF.